This passage covers 10 T cell receptor beta chains from one sample sequenced in a study of blood T cell repertoires in COVID-19. Here immunoSEQ multiplex PCR was the method, and the copy in TCRdb shows in-frame clones only, minus some. The sample carries just under 350,000 clones, around 91% recorded once. The sample was peripheral blood. The receptors were gathered from a woman aged 18-29 years who had recovered from COVID-19.

V usage is TRBV7-2 and J usage is TRBJ2-1; D may be TRBD2 (5 bases). Germline lookup yields CDR1 SGHTA and CDR2 FQGNSA. V lost 2 bases, J lost 3 bases, and 11 bases lay in between. This CDR3 contains 15 residues. CDR3 sequence reads: CASSLFGGLYNEQFF. In nucleotides, the CDR3 is TGTGCCAGCAGCTTATTTGGCGGGCTCTACAATGAGCAGTTCTTC.

This chain joins TRBV12-5 and TRBJ2-3, with 8 positions matching TRBD1. The CDR3 extends over 13 amino acids. The ends lost 11 bases at V and 4 bases at J; junction bases unmatched: 8. Germline V CDR1 and CDR2: LGHNT, FRNRAP. In nucleotides, the CDR3 is TGTGCTTGCCGGGACAGGCCGTCAGATACGCAGTATTTT. Its protein product is CACRDRPSDTQYF.

This clone was seen only once. This chain connects TRBV30 to TRBJ2-5; perhaps TRBD1 as D (5 bases). Germline V lookup: CDR1 GTSNPN, CDR2 SVGIG (reference sequence). The CDR3 consists of 11 residues. Trimming removed 0 bases at V and 10 bases at J, with 9 bases between. The CDR3 sequence is CAWSVGEDQYF. In nucleotides, the CDR3 is TGTGCCTGGAGTGTAGGGGAAGACCAGTACTTC.

The DNA of the CDR3 is TGTGCCAGCAGTACTCGGGACTCCGCCCTAGGGAGCTATGGCTACACCTTC. Residues: CASSTRDSALGSYGYTF. The V call is TRBV27, the J call TRBJ1-2, with D possibly TRBD1 on 5 matching bases. The CDR3 length is 17 residues. Trimming pared 5 bases from V and 4 bases from J, leaving 23 bases between. The germline V gene has CDR1 MNHEY and CDR2 SMNVEV (reference sequence).

The rearrangement uses TRBV5-5 and TRBJ2-1; 14 nucleotides line up with TRBD2. Looked up from germline, CDR1 is SGHKS and CDR2 is YYEKEE (reference sequence). The CDR3 loop spans 16 amino acids. With 4 bases clipped from V and 9 bases from J, the junction kept 9 bases outside the gene matches. CDR3 protein: CASSQGLAGVLGEQFF. CDR3 sequence (DNA): TGTGCCAGCAGCCAGGGACTAGCGGGAGTTCTTGGTGAGCAGTTCTTC.

This chain joins TRBV19 and TRBJ2-7; TRBD2 agrees at 14 bases. The CDR3 is made up of 14 amino acids. V lost 6 bases to trimming and J lost 2 bases; unmatched junction nucleotides: 0. Germline lookup yields CDR1 LNHDA and CDR2 SQIVND (reference sequence). The CDR3 nucleotides read TGTGCCAGTAGGGGACTAGCGGGAGCCTACGAGCAGTACGTC. Protein sequence: CASRGLAGAYEQYV.

The chain combines TRBV29-1 with TRBJ2-2; 14 positions agree with TRBD2. Germline lookup yields CDR1 SQVTM and CDR2 ANQGSEA. The CDR3 extends over 14 amino acids. The trim removed 7 bases at V and 6 bases at J, leaving 4 bases unmatched. The CDR3 loop is CSAGLAGGAGELFF. The CDR3 nucleotides read TGCAGCGCCGGACTAGCGGGAGGCGCCGGGGAGCTGTTTTTT.

V usage is TRBV19 and J usage is TRBJ2-5, with 8 bases aligning to TRBD2. CDR1 and CDR2 (germline): LNHDA, SQIVND (reference sequence). The CDR3 sequence is 14 residues long. V dropped 7 bases and J dropped 2; count of bases not matched to a gene: 6. CDR3 sequence: CASKIGTSQETQYF. The CDR3 nucleotides read TGTGCCAGTAAAATTGGGACTAGTCAAGAGACCCAGTACTTC.

This chain joins TRBV7-9 and TRBJ2-1; 10 bases are shared with TRBD2. The germline V gene encodes CDR1 SEHNR and CDR2 FQNEAQ (reference sequence). V dropped 2 bases and J dropped 9; count of bases not matched to a gene: 4. The CDR3 consists of 14 residues. Here the CDR3 reads CASSLTGLASEQFF. CDR3 sequence (DNA): TGTGCCAGCAGCTTAACGGGACTAGCGAGTGAGCAGTTCTTC.

V is TRBV7-7 and J is TRBJ1-4; 8 nucleotides align to TRBD1. This CDR3 spans 16 amino acids. CDR1 is SSHAT, CDR2 FNYEAQ, per germline (reference sequence). After removal of 4 bases from V and 8 bases from J, the junction contained 12 bases not matched to a gene. This chain's CDR3 is CASSSSGGQGGEKLFF. CDR3 coding DNA: TGTGCCAGCAGCTCATCCGGAGGACAGGGAGGAGAAAAACTGTTTTTT.